A single sample is the source of the 25 T cell receptor beta chains below, sequenced in a study of blood T cell repertoires in COVID-19. The assay was immunoSEQ multiplex PCR, and TCRdb's table has in-frame clones only and misses some. This sample carries over 45,000 clones, about 70% of them seen once, and the ten largest clones take more than 15%. The sequencing input was peripheral blood. Receptors were obtained from a woman in her forties or fifties with active or convalescent COVID-19.

This sequence joins TRBV5-3 and TRBJ2-3, with D maybe TRBD2 (5 bases). TRBV5-3 is an ORF for which the function is uncertain. The CDR3 runs to 15 residues. The V end was cut by 1 base, the J end by 2 bases, with 11 bases between. The CDR3 nucleotides read TGTGCCAGAAGCTTGTTGGTAGCGTCCACAGATACGCAGTATTTT. Translation gives CARSLLVASTDTQYF.

This sequence joins TRBV2 and TRBJ2-7, with 7 bases lining up with TRBD2. With V trimmed by 4 bases and J by 0 bases, 3 bases remained unmatched. This CDR3 is built from 14 residues. Germline V CDR1 and CDR2: SNHLY, FYNNEI. This CDR3 is CASSVGGASYEQYF. CDR3 nucleotides: TGTGCCAGCAGTGTGGGAGGGGCCTCCTACGAGCAGTACTTC.

The chain carries TRBV15 and TRBJ2-1, with TRBD2 matching over 11 bases. The CDR3 is made up of 15 amino acids. Germline V gives CDR1 LNHNV, CDR2 YYDKDF (reference sequence). Trimming at V came to 6 bases and at J to 4 bases, leaving 5 bases not matched to a gene. Here the CDR3 reads CATREGLAVYNEQFF. For the CDR3, the DNA is TGTGCCACCAGGGAGGGACTAGCGGTTTACAATGAGCAGTTCTTC. Based on the CDR3 plus reference TRBV15 and TRBJ2-1, the full variable domain is DAMVIQNPRYQVTQFGKPVTLSCSQTLNHNVMYWYQQKSSQAPKLLFHYYDKDFNNEADTPDNFQSRRPNTSFCFLDIRSPGLGDTAMYLCATREGLAVYNEQFFGPGTRLTVL.

Remarks on this clone: Additional DNA sequences in this sample encode the identical CDR3. The genes are TRBV28 and TRBJ1-4; D might be TRBD1 (6 bases). There are 12 residues in the CDR3. V gave up 8 bases and J gave up 2 bases, with 6 bases separating them. Germline-derived CDR1 and CDR2 are MDHEN and SYDVKM. The CDR3 nucleotides are TGTGCCAGCCAGGGGACTAATGAAAAACTGTTTTTT. It encodes CASQGTNEKLFF.

The chain is built from TRBV27 and TRBJ2-7; 9 bases match TRBD2. This CDR3 has 15 amino acids. After removal of 5 bases from V and 4 bases from J, the junction contained 9 bases not matched to a gene. Germline CDR1 reads MNHEY; CDR2 reads SMNVEV (reference sequence). The CDR3 loop is CASSPDRSGRYEQYF. CDR3 DNA sequence: TGTGCCAGCAGTCCCGACAGGAGCGGGAGGTACGAGCAGTACTTC.

The chain uses TRBV15 and TRBJ1-5; D is unresolved. The V gene's germline CDR1 is LNHNV and CDR2 YYDKDF (reference sequence). This CDR3 comprises 14 residues. The V gene lost 5 bases and the J gene lost 1 base, with 9 bases spanning the gap. The CDR3 loop reads CATSDTGSNQPQHF. For the CDR3, the DNA is TGTGCCACCAGCGATACCGGGAGCAATCAGCCCCAGCATTTT.

The CDR3 region is CASSWDYYEQYF. CDR3 DNA: TGTGCCAGCAGCTGGGACTACTACGAGCAGTACTTC. The gene calls are TRBV5-5 and TRBJ2-7, with 7 bases aligning to TRBD2. The V segment lost 3 bases and the J segment 3 bases; nucleotides outside the gene matches: 0. Germline assignment: CDR1 SGHKS and CDR2 YYEKEE (reference sequence). This CDR3 comprises 12 residues.

The rearrangement uses TRBV19 and TRBJ2-4; 12 bases agree with TRBD2. V lost 6 bases to trimming and J lost 0 bases; unmatched junction nucleotides: 6. Germline V gives CDR1 LNHDA, CDR2 SQIVND (reference sequence). This CDR3 has 17 residues. CDR3 sequence: CASRRLAGARAKNIQYF. In DNA, the CDR3 is TGTGCCAGTAGAAGACTAGCGGGAGCTAGAGCCAAAAACATTCAGTACTTC.

The chain uses TRBV18 and TRBJ1-1; D uncertain. CDR1 is KGHSH and CDR2 is LQKENI in the germline V gene. The CDR3 consists of 14 residues. V was shortened by 4 bases and J by 1 base, with 10 bases between the two germline ends. DNA of the CDR3: TGTGCCAGCTCACTCTCGACTGGGAACACTGAAGCTTTCTTT. Translating gives CASSLSTGNTEAFF.

This clone has a handful of counts. This chain connects TRBV30 to TRBJ2-7, with 7 bases aligning to TRBD1. The CDR3 has 13 residues. CDR1 is GTSNPN, CDR2 SVGIG, per germline (reference sequence). Germline trimming cut 5 bases from V and 3 bases from J; bases unmatched to any gene: 7. The CDR3 DNA sequence: TGTGCCTGGGGACCGGGACAGCGCTACGAGCAGTACTTC. This gives the protein CAWGPGQRYEQYF.

The V and J genes are TRBV9 and TRBJ2-1, with 9 bases that match TRBD2. Trimming removed 0 bases from V and 14 bases from J; junction bases left unmatched: 6. This CDR3 has 13 residues. Germline V gene sequence: CDR1 SGDLS, CDR2 YYNGEE. DNA of the CDR3: TGTGCCAGCAGCGTAGCGGCTAGCGGGACGGAGTTCTTC. Amino acid sequence: CASSVAASGTEFF.

This clone was counted a single time. The chain uses TRBV5-1 and TRBJ1-2, with unresolved D. The CDR3 is 12 amino acids. Germline CDR1 reads SGHRS; CDR2 reads YFSETQ. The ends were cut back, 4 bases at V and 7 bases at J, with 11 bases in the middle. The CDR3 protein is CASSEVNGGYTF. CDR3 DNA sequence: TGCGCCAGCAGCGAGGTCAACGGTGGCTACACCTTC.

The CDR3 DNA is TGTGCCAGCAGTGAAAGGGGGGGATGGCCTAATGAAAAACTGTTTTTT. Translation: CASSERGGWPNEKLFF. This chain links TRBV25-1 with TRBJ1-4, with a possible D match to TRBD1 (6 bases). This CDR3 spans 16 amino acids. Trimming removed 2 bases at V and 3 bases at J, with 13 bases between. Germline CDR1 MGHDK, CDR2 SYGVNS.

This chain uses TRBV24-1 with TRBJ2-1; 7 nucleotides match TRBD1. The V gene end was trimmed by 1 base and the J gene end by 3 bases; junction bases not matched to a gene: 2. The CDR3 runs to 15 residues. Germline assignment: CDR1 KGHDR and CDR2 SFDVKD. The CDR3 loop is CATSDLGGRYNEQFF. The DNA of the CDR3 is TGTGCCACCAGTGATTTAGGGGGCCGCTACAATGAGCAGTTCTTC.

This clone was recorded a few times. This chain connects TRBV5-1 to TRBJ2-3; 14 bases line up with TRBD2. The CDR3 contains 19 residues. The trim removed 2 bases at V and 6 bases at J, leaving 14 bases unmatched. CDR1 is SGHRS and CDR2 is YFSETQ in the germline V gene. CDR3 nucleotide sequence: TGCGCCAGCAGCTTCCGGACTAGCGGGAGGCGCCTGGAAGGGGATACGCAGTATTTT. As protein: CASSFRTSGRRLEGDTQYF.

The table lists this clone with a few counts. V usage is TRBV7-9 and J usage is TRBJ2-7, with D possibly being TRBD2 (5 bases). The CDR3 sequence is 13 residues long. The ends were cut back, 4 bases at V and 2 bases at J, with 9 bases in the middle. Germline CDR1 reads SEHNR; CDR2 reads FQNEAQ (reference sequence). The CDR3 loop reads CASSWSGAYEQYF. CDR3 DNA: TGTGCCAGCAGCTGGAGCGGAGCCTACGAGCAGTACTTC. The complete variable domain, with remaining parts taken from reference TRBV7-9 and TRBJ2-7, reads DTGVSQNPRHKITKRGQNVTFRCDPISEHNRLYWYRQTLGQGPEFLTYFQNEAQLEKSRLLSDRFSAERPKGSFSTLEIQRTEQGDSAMYLCASSWSGAYEQYFGPGTRLTVT.

This chain uses TRBV20-1 with TRBJ1-1; D is undetermined. Germline V CDR1 and CDR2: DFQATT, SNEGSKA (reference sequence). The CDR3 has 11 amino acids. V lost 7 bases and J lost 1, with 7 bases in between. The CDR3 sequence: CSVETNTEAFF. CDR3 coding DNA: TGCAGTGTAGAAACGAACACTGAAGCTTTCTTT.

The V call is TRBV7-9, the J call TRBJ2-3, with 7 bases lining up with TRBD1. Unmatched junction bases numbered 5, after V lost 2 bases and J lost 0 bases. Looked up from germline, CDR1 is SEHNR and CDR2 is FQNEAQ (reference sequence). The CDR3 has 16 amino acids. CDR3: CASSLFTGASTDTQYF. The CDR3 DNA reads TGTGCCAGCAGCTTATTTACAGGGGCAAGCACAGATACGCAGTATTTT.

The chain is built from TRBV7-9 and TRBJ2-3, with 12 bases matching TRBD2. The V segment lost 2 bases and the J segment 3 bases; nucleotides outside the gene matches: 3. The CDR3 is 16 residues long. CDR1 is SEHNR and CDR2 is FQNEAQ in the germline V gene (reference sequence). The CDR3 region is CASSLSGLAGTDTQYF. CDR3 in DNA: TGTGCCAGCAGCTTAAGTGGACTAGCGGGAACAGATACGCAGTATTTT. The full variable domain, with the rest looked up from reference TRBV7-9 and TRBJ2-3, is DTGVSQNPRHKITKRGQNVTFRCDPISEHNRLYWYRQTLGQGPEFLTYFQNEAQLEKSRLLSDRFSAERPKGSFSTLEIQRTEQGDSAMYLCASSLSGLAGTDTQYFGPGTRLTVL.

The DNA of the CDR3 is TGTGCCAGCAGCCAGGAGGGACAGGGAGGAAACACCATATATTTT. Residues: CASSQEGQGGNTIYF. J is TRBJ1-3 and V is TRBV3-1 (or the pseudogene TRBV3-2), with 9 bases matching TRBD1. The CDR3 spans 15 residues. Germline loops: CDR1 LGHDT, CDR2 YNNKEL (reference sequence). V lost 3 bases and J lost 4; bases outside the gene matches: 4.

The gene calls are TRBV27 and TRBJ1-5, with a tentative D call TRBD1 (5 bases). CDR1 MNHEY and CDR2 SMNVEV come from the germline V gene (reference sequence). Between the trimmed V and J ends, which lost 2 bases and 6 bases, there was a span of 11 bases. This CDR3 contains 14 residues. The CDR3 here is CASSLGQGGQPQHF. The CDR3 nucleotides are TGTGCCAGCAGTTTAGGGCAGGGTGGTCAGCCCCAGCATTTT.

This chain joins TRBV5-6 and TRBJ2-2; the D is unclear. Germline CDR1 SGHDT, CDR2 YYEEEE. The CDR3 spans 13 residues. V shed 5 bases and J shed 4 bases, with 9 bases lying between them. The CDR3 sequence: CASRSRFTGELFF. CDR3 nucleotides: TGTGCCAGCAGGAGCCGGTTCACCGGGGAGCTGTTTTTT.

The chain is built from TRBV6-2 or TRBV6-3 and TRBJ2-2; D remains ambiguous. This CDR3 contains 16 residues. Germline-derived CDR1 and CDR2 are MNHEY and SVGEGT. Between the trimmed V and J ends, which lost 0 bases and 5 bases, there was a span of 13 bases. The CDR3 protein is CASSYSVTTITGELFF. The CDR3 DNA follows: TGTGCCAGCAGTTACTCGGTTACTACAATAACCGGGGAGCTGTTTTTT.

The chain combines TRBV5-1 with TRBJ2-1, with 9 bases that match TRBD2. Germline V CDR1 and CDR2: SGHRS, YFSETQ. V gave up 0 bases and J gave up 6 bases; unmatched junction bases: 4. The CDR3 spans 15 residues. CDR3 sequence reads: CASSLEWTSVNEQFF. CDR3 coding DNA: TGCGCCAGCAGCTTGGAATGGACTAGCGTCAATGAGCAGTTCTTC.

The chain combines TRBV19 with TRBJ1-2, with a possible D match to TRBD1 (5 bases). V was pared by 9 bases and J by 7 bases, with 21 bases between. The CDR3 has 14 amino acids. Looked up from germline, CDR1 is LNHDA and CDR2 is SQIVND (reference sequence). CDR3 bases: TGTGCCAGACCAAGCTTTCGGGGGGATCCTGGCTACACCTTC. Its protein is CARPSFRGDPGYTF.